This T cell receptor (beta chain) derives from a study of cytomegalovirus exposure and HLA in healthy donors. This clone was recorded only once. Antigen: not known. The CDR3 covers 13 residues. Trimming pared 8 bases from V and 3 bases from J, leaving 11 bases between. Germline values: CDR1 MNHNY, CDR2 SVGAGI (reference sequence). The PCR employed 60 Vbeta primers together with 13 Jbeta primers. Sequencing was performed with immunoSEQ multiplex PCR; in TCRdb, only in-frame clones are kept and a portion is missing. The table has some 130,000 clones, 73% seen once. Study-wide findings and caveats: Researchers catalogued 160 or so TCR beta chains as cytomegalovirus-associated. Later analysis identified several of the most significant clusters that appeared linked to common viral pathogens. Most TCR sequences showed up rarely, but some public TCRs showed up in many donors.

The sequence was obtained from a woman in her forties in good health and CMV-seronegative. The sample consisted of PBMCs. The J gene is TRBJ2-1, the V gene TRBV6-6; TRBD1 might be the D (5 bases). The CDR3, as DNA: TGTGCCAGCGTCGACAGCCACTACAATGAGCAGTTCTTC. As protein: CASVDSHYNEQFF.